The entry that follows covers one T cell receptor (beta chain) sequence. This receptor's antigen is unknown. Base qualities are not recorded, but no much larger clone differs from it by a single base. Library preparation used the immunoSEQ multiplex PCR assay. For the multiplex PCR, a mixture combining 60 forward primers for TCR Vbeta segments and 13 reverse primers for TCR Jbeta segments was used. A multiplex PCR assay on genomic DNA amplified the CDR3 region of rearranged TCR beta genes. The amplified TCR beta libraries were sequenced on the Illumina HiSeq System as 87-base-pair reads. In the paper's pipeline: A later analysis tallied roughly 78 million unique TCR beta chains across the 700 or so repertoires, and about 12 million of those chains were shared by two or more donors. Raw reads were error-corrected and collapsed into unique sequences by a nearest-neighbor algorithm in which closely related sequences were merged to remove PCR and sequencing errors. Alignment of CDR3 sequences to IMGT reference sequences was used to assign V, D and J gene segments. For a sequence to be retained, at least a six-nucleotide match to both a V gene segment and a J gene segment was required. Rearrangements were called productive when the CDR3 lacked stop codons and stayed in frame with V and J; all others were non-productive. Following IMGT convention, CDR3 was defined as the stretch from the second conserved V-encoded cysteine to the conserved J-encoded phenylalanine. The earlier analysis of about 500 of the donors excluded sequences that lacked an unambiguous match to a single V gene segment. An earlier analysis of 587 of the donors classified V segments as functional when productive rearrangements were above 56.7% and as segregating when the standard deviation between donors was above 5%. A statistical classification framework was built for diagnosing cytomegalovirus status from the catalog of TCR beta chain sequences. In a later analysis, V and J genes were assigned by comparing TCR nucleotide sequences against IMGT/GENE-DB human TR gene sequences. A later analysis assigned CDR3 sequences and most-parsimonious VDJ recombination scenarios with the TCRdist pipeline. In a later analysis, each TCR beta chain was defined by its CDR3 amino acid sequence together with its V-gene family, and reads lacking a unique V-gene family were excluded. A later analysis removed 592 highly shared, low-generation-probability nucleotide sequences to deal with suspected cross-contamination and a sequencing artifact. A later analysis calculated a clonal expansion index for each public chain from normalized within-repertoire ranks of inferred template counts. A later analysis computed generation probabilities with a VDJ recombination model fitted to out-of-frame rearrangements, and checked the results against IGoR. In a later analysis, hypergeometric tests were used to score TCR-TCR, TCR-HLA and TCR-CMV co-occurrence, with a repertoire-size bias correction applied to TCR pairs. A later analysis estimated false discovery rates by permuting HLA or CMV assignments 20 times. In a later analysis, co-occurring TCRs were grouped with DBSCAN, and TCRdist sequence similarity was added when clustering was performed within HLA-allele-positive subsets. Repertoires with fewer than 30,000 or more than 120,000 public chains were left out of co-occurrence clustering, as were a handful of repertoires with anomalous nucleotide sharing. TCRdb obtained this table from immuneACCESS and retained in-frame rearrangements with V and J assigned. These tables miss some clones; where compared with another copy, unresolved V genes account for less than half of the shortfall, and the remainder is unexplained. The V and J calls and clone size are taken from that table; D and trimming were inferred from the DNA. The table for this sample lists about 200,000 clones; about 80% of them were counted only once. Jointly, the top ten make up approximately 2.1% of the sample.

These data originate in a study of cytomegalovirus exposure and HLA in healthy donors (dated by TCRdb to between 2016 and 2019). Broadly, across the study: An earlier analysis of several hundred of the donors reported more than 250 Gb of sequence data and 117 million unique TCR beta sequences from some 180 million T cells. An earlier analysis of roughly 580 of the donors used high-throughput TCR beta sequencing to judge whether each TCR beta V gene segment behaved as functional or pseudogenic. Both class I and class II loci were covered by HLA typing, at four-digit resolution. A later genetic analysis used genome-wide SNP genotypes for about 65% of the roughly 700 donors, treating that subset as a discovery cohort. In the later analysis, no new phenotypic data were used to find candidate immune exposures; instead, reliance was placed on TCR beta sequences and their occurrence across donors. Typing coverage differed by locus: A, B, C, DRB1 and DQB1 were typed in roughly 629-630 donors, DQA1 in 522, DPA1 in 606, and DPB1 in 400 to 480. Of the roughly 400 genotyped donors, 65% to 90% fell in the genetic ancestry cluster associated with self-reported Caucasian donors. Around 320 gigabases of sequencing data and 70 million to 100 million unique TCR sequences were included in an early release covering about 700 HLA-typed donors. A handful of DR-DQ haplotypes were handled as single units for association and clustering because linkage in the cohort was strong. The study profiled the T cell repertoires of approximately 700 subjects by immunosequencing and related them to cytomegalovirus serostatus. All discovery cohort repertoires had been generated on a single sequencing platform. The study aimed to test whether cataloging public T cell receptors could reveal signatures of past pathogen exposure. To study patterns of TCR occurrence, a later analysis re-analyzed previously published TCR beta repertoires from just over 650 donors and added high-resolution HLA genotyping. Among roughly 400 genotyped donors of the cohort, an average of approximately 220,000 unique TCR beta nucleotide sequences was sequenced per donor, of which about 18% were non-productive. Donor age, sex, ethnicity and CMV serostatus were compiled together with the repertoire data. To predict cytomegalovirus infection status, the study brought together high-throughput TCR immunosequencing, statistical association of individual TCRs with disease status, and machine learning. Along with the approximately 700-subject first cohort, a separate validation cohort of 120 different subjects was used.

Results and caveats for the whole study, not just this receptor: Roughly uniform sequencing depth across donors was assumed in presence/absence analyses, although this assumption may not hold. Broadly in line with IMGT annotations, most TCR beta V segments showed up in productive rearrangements about 87% or about 30% of the time in an earlier analysis of under 700 of the donors. According to a later genetic analysis, donors in an Asian-associated ancestry cluster had fewer N-insertions in productive TCRs than the approximately 630-donor mean. A later analysis found that TCR association rates varied across HLA loci, with DRB1 alleles showing the most associated TCRs and HLA-C alleles the fewest. The cohort was sequenced for TCR beta chains only, and without alpha or paired-chain data the features that could be detected were limited. A further reported finding was that TCR beta sequences accurately predicted the HLA-A and HLA-B alleles for most subjects in the first cohort. The authors suggested that the approach could potentially be generalized to other disease states and immunological phenotypes. A later analysis associated 15,000 or so TCR beta sequences with specific HLA alleles at a false discovery rate of 0.05. When HLA alleles, especially DR and DQ, strongly co-occurred, TCR associations were difficult to assign to individual alleles. Linkage disequilibrium might explain the correlated functional status among segregating V segments, but an unknown experimental factor could not be excluded. The classifier was reported to diagnose cytomegalovirus status with high specificity and sensitivity in both the original cohort and the validation cohort. While some public TCRs were present in many individuals, most TCR sequences turned up only very rarely across donors. The 87-base-pair reads could not distinguish some IMGT-functional V segments, including TRBV6-2 and TRBV6-3, so those segments were excluded. A total of fewer than 200 TCR beta chains were listed by the study as associated with cytomegalovirus. Most CMV-associated TCR beta chains appeared to be HLA-restricted in a later analysis, and the HLA associations seemed to be driven largely by CMV exposure. In a later analysis, several top co-occurrence clusters were reported to appear linked to parvovirus B19, influenza, CMV and Epstein-Barr virus. Three of the identified cytomegalovirus-associated TCR beta chains were confirmed in vitro to be specific for cytomegalovirus antigens. Immune exposure information for the cohort was limited to CMV serostatus. In a later analysis, HLA-associated TCR beta chains showed more clonal expansion and lower generation probabilities than non-associated chains that were equally common. The sequencing pipeline was judged likely to have produced a cluster of highly shared sequence variants as a technical artifact. Because counts were too low, about 18 rarely observed V segments, including chromosome 9 orphons, were excluded from the earlier analysis of 587 of the donors. In a later genetic analysis, a missense DCLRE1C variant was associated with V-gene and J-gene trimming of TCR beta chains, and the association was replicated in an independent cohort. Because some donors lacked HLA typing at each locus, the association tests relied only on the typed subset.

The cohort comprised 670 or so healthy bone marrow donors. At the time of sampling, all cohort members were nominally healthy, though unrecorded immune exposures were likely present. The donor tested CMV seronegative, placing the donor among the 350 to 400 seronegative members of the cohort. A peripheral blood sample was collected from each donor, and TCR beta sequencing was performed on peripheral blood mononuclear cells. The Qiagen DNeasy Blood Extraction Kit was used to extract genomic DNA from the blood cell samples. CDR1 and CDR2, looked up from the germline V gene, are SGDLS and YYNGEE. The germline V end is reduced by 0 bases and the J end by 0 bases; junction bases left unmatched: 2. Including the terminal cysteine and phenylalanine, the CDR3 comprises 16 residues. Only the CDR3 part of the read is kept: 48 bases, read in frame from the first base.

The sequenced material came from PBMCs. This TCR was recovered from a man in his thirties or forties in good health and CMV-seronegative. The chain employs TRBV9 and TRBJ2-7; TRBD2 agrees with 11 junctional bases. The DNA sequence is as follows: TGTGCCAGCAGCGTAGGTGGGACTAGCGGCTCCTACGAGCAGTACTTC. It codes for CASSVGGTSGSYEQYF.